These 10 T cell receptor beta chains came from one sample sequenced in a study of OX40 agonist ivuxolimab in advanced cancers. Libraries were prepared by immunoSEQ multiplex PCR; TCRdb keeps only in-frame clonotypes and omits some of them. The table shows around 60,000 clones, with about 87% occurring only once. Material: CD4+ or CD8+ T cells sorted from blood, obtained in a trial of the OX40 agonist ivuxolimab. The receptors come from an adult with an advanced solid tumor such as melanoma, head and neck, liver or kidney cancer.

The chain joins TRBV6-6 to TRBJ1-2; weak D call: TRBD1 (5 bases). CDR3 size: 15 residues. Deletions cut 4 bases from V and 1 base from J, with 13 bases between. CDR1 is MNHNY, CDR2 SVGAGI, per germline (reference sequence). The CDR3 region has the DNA TGTGCCAGCAGTTCTCAGGGCGGAGGTAACTATGGCTACACCTTC. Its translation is CASSSQGGGNYGYTF.

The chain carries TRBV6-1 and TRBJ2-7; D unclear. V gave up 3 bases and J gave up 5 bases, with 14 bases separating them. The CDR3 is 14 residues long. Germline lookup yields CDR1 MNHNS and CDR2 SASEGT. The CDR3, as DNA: TGTGCCAGCAGTGATCTTTCAGGAGTAGACGAGCAGTACTTC. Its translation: CASSDLSGVDEQYF.

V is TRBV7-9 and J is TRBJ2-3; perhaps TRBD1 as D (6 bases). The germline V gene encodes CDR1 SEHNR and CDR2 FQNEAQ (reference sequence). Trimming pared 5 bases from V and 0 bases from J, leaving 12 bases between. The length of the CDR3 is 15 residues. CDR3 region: CASSLTGSSTDTQYF. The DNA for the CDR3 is TGTGCCAGCAGCCTGACAGGATCTAGCACAGATACGCAGTATTTT. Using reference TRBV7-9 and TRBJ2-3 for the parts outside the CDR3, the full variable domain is DTGVSQNPRHKITKRGQNVTFRCDPISEHNRLYWYRQTLGQGPEFLTYFQNEAQLEKSRLLSDRFSAERPKGSFSTLEIQRTEQGDSAMYLCASSLTGSSTDTQYFGPGTRLTVL.

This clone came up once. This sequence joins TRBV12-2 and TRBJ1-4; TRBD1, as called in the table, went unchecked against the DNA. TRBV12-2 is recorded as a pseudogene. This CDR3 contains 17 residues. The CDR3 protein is CASRLERQGGDDEKLFF. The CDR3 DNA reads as TGTGCAAGTCGCTTAGAGCGACAGGGGGGAGACGATGAAAAACTGTTTTTT.

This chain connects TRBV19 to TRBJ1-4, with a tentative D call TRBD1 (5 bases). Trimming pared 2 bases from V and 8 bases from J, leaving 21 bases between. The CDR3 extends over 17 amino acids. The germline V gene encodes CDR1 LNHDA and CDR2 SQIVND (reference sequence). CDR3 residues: CASSIWWGTDSGEKLFF. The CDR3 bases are TGTGCCAGTAGTATATGGTGGGGGACCGACTCGGGAGAAAAACTGTTTTTT.

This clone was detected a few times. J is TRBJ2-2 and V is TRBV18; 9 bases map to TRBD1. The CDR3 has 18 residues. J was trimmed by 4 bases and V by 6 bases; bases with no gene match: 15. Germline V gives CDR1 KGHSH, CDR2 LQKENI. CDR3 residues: CASSPQTGTGPSTGELFF. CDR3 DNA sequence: TGTGCCAGCTCGCCTCAGACCGGGACAGGGCCGAGCACCGGGGAGCTGTTTTTT.

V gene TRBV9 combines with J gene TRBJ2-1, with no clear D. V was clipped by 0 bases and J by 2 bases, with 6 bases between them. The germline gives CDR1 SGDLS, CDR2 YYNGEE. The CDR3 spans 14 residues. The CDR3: CASSVAHTYNEQFF. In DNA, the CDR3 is TGTGCCAGCAGCGTAGCCCACACCTACAATGAGCAGTTCTTC. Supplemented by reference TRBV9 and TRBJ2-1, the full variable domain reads DSGVTQTPKHLITATGQRVTLRCSPRSGDLSVYWYQQSLDQGLQFLIQYYNGEERAKGNILERFSAQQFPDLHSELNLSSLELGDSALYFCASSVAHTYNEQFFGPGTRLTVL.

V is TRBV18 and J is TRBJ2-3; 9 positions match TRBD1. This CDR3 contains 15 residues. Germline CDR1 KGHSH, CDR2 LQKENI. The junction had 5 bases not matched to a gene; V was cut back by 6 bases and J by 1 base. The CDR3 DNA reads TGTGCCAGCTCCCGGACAGGGGTGGGCACAGATACGCAGTATTTT. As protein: CASSRTGVGTDTQYF. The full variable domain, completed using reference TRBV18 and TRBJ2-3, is NAGVMQNPRHLVRRRGQEARLRCSPMKGHSHVYWYRQLPEEGLKFMVYLQKENIIDESGMPKERFSAEFPKEGPSILRIQQVVRGDSAAYFCASSRTGVGTDTQYFGPGTRLTVL.

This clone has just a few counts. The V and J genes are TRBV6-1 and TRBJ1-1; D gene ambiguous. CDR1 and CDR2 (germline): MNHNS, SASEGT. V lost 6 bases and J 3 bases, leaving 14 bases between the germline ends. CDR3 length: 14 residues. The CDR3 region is CASSQDPEYTEAFF. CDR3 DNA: TGTGCCAGCAGCCAAGACCCAGAATACACTGAAGCTTTCTTT.

CDR3: CAWSESDGEAFF. Here the CDR3 DNA reads TGTGCCTGGAGTGAAAGCGACGGTGAAGCTTTCTTT. The rearrangement uses TRBV30 and TRBJ1-1; unclear D gene. The V gene lost 1 base and the J gene lost 7 bases, with 10 bases spanning the gap. Germline-derived CDR1 and CDR2 are GTSNPN and SVGIG (reference sequence). The CDR3 sequence is 12 residues long.